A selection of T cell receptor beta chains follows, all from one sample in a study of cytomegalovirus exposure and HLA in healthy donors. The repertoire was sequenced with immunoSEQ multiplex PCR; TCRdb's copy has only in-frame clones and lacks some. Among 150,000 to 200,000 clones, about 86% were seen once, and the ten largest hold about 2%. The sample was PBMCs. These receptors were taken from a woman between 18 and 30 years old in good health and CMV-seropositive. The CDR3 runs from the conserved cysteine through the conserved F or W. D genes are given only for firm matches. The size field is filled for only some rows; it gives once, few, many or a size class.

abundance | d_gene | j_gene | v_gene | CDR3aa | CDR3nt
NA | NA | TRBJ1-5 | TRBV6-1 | CASSAGWTNQPQHF | TGTGCCAGCAGTGCAGGGTGGACCAATCAGCCCCAGCATTTT
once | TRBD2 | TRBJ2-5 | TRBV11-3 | CASSFFAGGGKTQYF | TGTGCCAGCAGCTTTTTCGCGGGGGGCGGTAAGACCCAGTACTTC
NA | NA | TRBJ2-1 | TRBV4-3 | CASSQGESYNEQFF | TGCGCCAGCAGCCAAGGGGAGTCCTACAATGAGCAGTTCTTC
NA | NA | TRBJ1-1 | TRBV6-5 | CASSWPRGEAFF | TGTGCCAGCAGTTGGCCAAGGGGCGAAGCTTTCTTT
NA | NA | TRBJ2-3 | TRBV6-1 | CASSLANTDTQYF | TGTGCCAGCAGTCTAGCTAACACAGATACGCAGTATTTT
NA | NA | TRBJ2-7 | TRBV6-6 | CASSYTGGPSYEQYF | TGTGCCAGCAGTTACACAGGCGGTCCCTCCTACGAGCAGTACTTC
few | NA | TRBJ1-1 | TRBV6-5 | CASSYPGRANTEAFF | TGTGCCAGCAGTTACCCGGGCAGGGCGAACACTGAAGCTTTCTTT
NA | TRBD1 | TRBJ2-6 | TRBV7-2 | CASSIRGRLSGANVLTF | TGTGCCAGCAGCATCAGGGGGCGCCTCTCTGGGGCCAACGTCCTGACTTTC
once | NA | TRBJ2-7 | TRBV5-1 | CASRLDRPYEQYF | TGCGCCAGCAGACTGGACAGACCCTACGAGCAGTACTTC
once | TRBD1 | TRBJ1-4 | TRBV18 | CASYGNGQGSEKLFF | TGTGCCAGCTACGGAAATGGACAGGGGTCCGAAAAACTGTTTTTT
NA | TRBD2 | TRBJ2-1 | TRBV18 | CASSPASGGVKRGEQFF | TGTGCCAGCTCACCGGCTAGCGGGGGGGTAAAAAGAGGTGAGCAGTTCTTC
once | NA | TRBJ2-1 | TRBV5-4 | CASSLGIGDEQFF | TGTGCCAGCAGCTTGGGGATCGGGGATGAGCAGTTCTTC
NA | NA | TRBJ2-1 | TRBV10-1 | CASSESSRRGLRDEQFF | TGCGCCAGCAGTGAGTCGAGTAGGAGGGGGCTGAGGGATGAGCAGTTCTTC
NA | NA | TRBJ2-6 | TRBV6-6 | CASSDDSRPVLTF | TGTGCCAGCAGCGACGACTCCCGCCCCGTCCTGACTTTC
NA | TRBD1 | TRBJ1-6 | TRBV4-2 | CASSDRTWTGTYNSPLHF | TGTGCCAGCAGCGATCGAACCTGGACAGGGACCTATAATTCACCCCTCCACTTT
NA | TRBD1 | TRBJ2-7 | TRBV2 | CASRTGGSYEQYF | TGTGCCAGTCGGACAGGGGGATCCTACGAGCAGTACTTC
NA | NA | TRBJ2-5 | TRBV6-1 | CASSEVKTQYF | TGTGCCAGCAGTGAAGTTAAGACCCAGTACTTC
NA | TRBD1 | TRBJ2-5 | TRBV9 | CASSGDLGQVQETQYF | TGTGCCAGCAGCGGAGATCTGGGACAGGTACAAGAGACCCAGTACTTC
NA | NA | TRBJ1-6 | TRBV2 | CASSRRDNYNSPLHF | TGTGCCAGCAGTCGCCGGGACAACTATAATTCACCCCTCCACTTT
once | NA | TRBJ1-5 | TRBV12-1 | CASSFESRGLRVGDQPQHF | TGTGCCAGCAGCTTTGAATCCAGGGGGCTACGTGTAGGAGATCAGCCCCAGCATTTT
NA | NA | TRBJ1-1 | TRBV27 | CASSTMDTTEAFF | TGTGCCAGCAGTACCATGGACACCACTGAAGCTTTCTTT
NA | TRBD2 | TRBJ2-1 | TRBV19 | CASSIDTGGRDEQFF | TGTGCCAGTAGTATAGACACGGGAGGCAGGGATGAGCAGTTCTTC
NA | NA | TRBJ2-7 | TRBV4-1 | CASSQEPGENEQYF | TGCGCCAGCAGCCAAGAACCCGGGGAAAACGAGCAGTACTTC
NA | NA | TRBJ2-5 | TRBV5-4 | CASSFSSRAGETQYF | TGTGCCAGCAGCTTTTCTTCACGGGCGGGGGAGACCCAGTACTTC
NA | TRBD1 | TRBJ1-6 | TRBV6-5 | CASSYSTGGLSPLHF | TGTGCCAGCAGTTACTCGACAGGGGGCTTATCACCCCTCCACTTT
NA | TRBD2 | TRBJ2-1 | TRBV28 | CASSLRGLAGGPRNEQFF | TGTGCCAGCAGTTTACGGGGGCTAGCGGGGGGGCCTCGTAATGAGCAGTTCTTC
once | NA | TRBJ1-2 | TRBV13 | CASSLSENYGYTF | TGTGCCAGCAGCCTCAGTGAAAACTATGGCTACACCTTC
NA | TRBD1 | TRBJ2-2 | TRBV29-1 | CSVTSQGANTGELFF | TGCAGCGTGACCTCACAGGGGGCTAACACCGGGGAGCTGTTTTTT
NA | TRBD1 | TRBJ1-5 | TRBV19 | CASSMRQGHQPQHF | TGTGCCAGTAGTATGAGACAGGGTCATCAGCCCCAGCATTTT
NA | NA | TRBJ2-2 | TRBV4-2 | CASSQQLGGGNTGELFF | TGTGCCAGCAGCCAGCAGCTAGGGGGGGGAAACACCGGGGAGCTGTTTTTT
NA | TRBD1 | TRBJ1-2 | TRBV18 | CASSPSTGGKWYGYTF | TGTGCCAGCTCACCCTCAACAGGGGGAAAGTGGTATGGCTACACCTTC
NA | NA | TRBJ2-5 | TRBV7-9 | CATRGTEETQYF | TGTGCCACCCGGGGGACAGAAGAGACCCAGTACTTC
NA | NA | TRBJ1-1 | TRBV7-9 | CASSLVENTEAFF | TGTGCCAGCAGCTTAGTAGAGAACACTGAAGCTTTCTTT
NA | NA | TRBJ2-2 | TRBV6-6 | CASRRDSHTGELFF | TGTGCCAGCCGCCGGGACTCGCACACCGGGGAGCTGTTTTTT
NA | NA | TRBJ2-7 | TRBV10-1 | CASSGGVGYEQYF | TGCGCCAGCAGTGGCGGGGTGGGGTACGAGCAGTACTTC
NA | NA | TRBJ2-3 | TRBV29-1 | CSVVLGQATQYF | TGCAGCGTTGTTCTGGGCCAGGCAACGCAGTATTTT